The sequence of this TCR beta chain was determined in a study of human T cells and chemical hapten exposure. Study background: All patients underwent weekly scalp dosing with diphenylcyclopropenone for the full roughly 25-week study.

One entry per CDR3 protein results from TCRdb running MiXCR on the RACE reads. The table records tens of thousands of distinct CDR3 sequences, approximately 10% of them present only once. Specified time point: patch test 2, 6 weeks after DPC sensitization. Treatment here: therapeutic diphenylcyclopropenone sensitization with weekly scalp DPC. The authors extracted total RNA from unfractionated whole blood. This clonotype was detected many times. The origin of this receptor is a woman under 40 with alopecia areata. Some clones in this sample may be carry-over from other donors' samples. The input for sequencing was whole blood, taken in connection with sensitization to the hapten diphenylcyclopropenone (DPC).

In nucleotides, the CDR3 is TGTGCCACCAGACATCTATCGGGACAGGCGCTTAATTCACCCCTCCACTTT. Protein product: CATRHLSGQALNSPLHF. The chain joins TRBV19 to TRBJ1-6, with 8 bases fitting TRBD1. CDR3 length: 17 amino acids. Germline loops: CDR1 LNHDA, CDR2 SQIVND (reference sequence). The V segment lost 10 bases and the J segment 6 bases; nucleotides outside the gene matches: 17.